This TCR beta chain was profiled in a study of cytotoxic CD8 clonotypes in ibrutinib-treated CLL (dated by TCRdb to about 2021). A note on the overall study: The cohort had 11 to 12 relapsed/refractory and roughly 14 treatment-naive patients; some 17 were IGHV unmutated. Samples averaged 255,043 productive templates and about 94,000 productive rearrangements. Of the roughly 86 participants in the trial, about 25 had longitudinal samples available. Response samples were obtained after a median of approximately twelve months of treatment, with a range of about 6 to 36 months. Cryopreserved peripheral blood mononuclear cells were obtained prior to treatment, at the time of response, and at either disease progression or sustained remission. Every sample from remission and from progressive disease was obtained while the patients were still on ibrutinib. Responses were partial in 25 or so patients and complete in 2; after median around 65 months follow-up, 14 stayed in remission and roughly twelve progressed.

From cysteine to phenylalanine, the CDR3 is 14 amino acids long. The DNA shown is the 42-base CDR3, in frame from base 1. CDR1 and CDR2 are read off the germline V gene (reference sequence) as SEHNR and FQNEAQ. The germline ends are 12 bases apart after V is trimmed by 4 bases and J by 3 bases. This specimen's time point label, per the study, means: progressive disease on ibrutinib. For TCR beta library preparation, about 1.8 micrograms of genomic DNA were isolated from cryopreserved PBMCs. Longitudinal blood samples from CLL patients on ibrutinib monotherapy were analyzed using high-throughput TCR beta sequencing. The patients took part in an open-label, single-center phase 2 trial of ibrutinib monotherapy. On a MiSeq, deep resolution sequencing aimed for a depth between 1 in 1 million and 1 in 200,000 T cells, with each clonotype covered 10x on average. The immunoSEQ hsTCRB Kit was used to generate TCR beta libraries. As for the authors' bioinformatics: ImmunoSEQ Data Assistant and ImmunoSEQ Analyzer were used for data analysis, and V, D and J genes were assigned according to IMGT definitions. Clonality, with values ranging from 0 to 1, was calculated as one minus the normalized Shannon entropy of productive rearrangement frequencies. Public clonotype analysis was restricted to overrepresented clonotypes comprising at least 0.05% of each patient's repertoire. Some 12 age-matched healthy donor repertoires from immuneACCESS served as clonality controls. TCRdb holds this immuneACCESS table with in-frame rearrangements only. Some clones are missing; in checked studies, unresolved V genes explain under half, and the rest has no known cause. V and J calls and clone size are given by that table; D and trimming were obtained from the DNA. The table for this sample lists 53,000 or so clones; approximately 54% of them were counted only once. Of the sample, roughly a quarter falls within the top ten clones.

Results the study describes overall, beyond this receptor: Public clonotypes were rare and either shrank or stayed stable during treatment, and the rise in clonality at ibrutinib response reflected expansion of private clonotypes. Clonality increased at ibrutinib response, stayed stable in sustained remission, and fell back toward baseline at progression. Lymph node repertoires were not examined, and the timing of sampling was not matched between patients in sustained remission and those whose disease progressed. Baseline clonality was found to be higher than that of age-matched healthy donors and was strongly correlated with circulating CD8+ T-cell counts.

In the case of this clone: Its antigen is currently not known. Base qualities are missing; no much larger clone stands one base away.

The sequencing here drew on PBMCs, taken at disease progression, from a patient treated with ibrutinib. The sequence was obtained from a human donor with chronic lymphocytic leukemia. Recombination joined TRBV7-9 with TRBJ1-2; the D region possibly corresponds to TRBD1 (5 bases align). The nucleotide sequence reads as follows: TGTGCCAGCAGCTCTAGGGGTCGGGACTATGGCTACACCTTC. Protein translation: CASSSRGRDYGYTF.